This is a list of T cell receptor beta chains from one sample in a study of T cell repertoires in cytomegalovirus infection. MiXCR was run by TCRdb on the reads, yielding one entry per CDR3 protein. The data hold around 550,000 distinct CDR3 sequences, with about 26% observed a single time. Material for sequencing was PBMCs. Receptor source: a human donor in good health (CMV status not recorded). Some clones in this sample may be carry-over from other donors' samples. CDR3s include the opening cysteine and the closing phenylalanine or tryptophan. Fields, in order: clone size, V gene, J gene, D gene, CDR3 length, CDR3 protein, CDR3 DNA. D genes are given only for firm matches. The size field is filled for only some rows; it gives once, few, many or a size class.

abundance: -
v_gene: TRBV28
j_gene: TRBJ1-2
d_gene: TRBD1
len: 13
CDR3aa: CASKTGVAYGYTF
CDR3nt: TGTGCCAGCAAAACAGGGGTTGCCTATGGCTACACCTTC

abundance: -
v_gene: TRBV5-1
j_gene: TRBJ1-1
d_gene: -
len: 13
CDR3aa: CASSFKGGTEAFF
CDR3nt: TGCGCCAGCAGCTTTAAGGGAGGCACTGAAGCTTTCTTT

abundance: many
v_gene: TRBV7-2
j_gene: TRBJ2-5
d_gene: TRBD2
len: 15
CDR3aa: CASSLWSGRAETQYF
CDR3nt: TGTGCCAGCAGCTTATGGAGCGGGAGGGCGGAGACCCAGTACTTC

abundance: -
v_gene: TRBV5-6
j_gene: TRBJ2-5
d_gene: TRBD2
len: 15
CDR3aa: CASSGVAGVGETQYF
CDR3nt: TGTGCCAGCAGCGGGGTAGCGGGAGTGGGAGAGACCCAGTACTTC

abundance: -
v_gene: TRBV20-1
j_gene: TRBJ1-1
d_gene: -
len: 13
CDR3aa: CSASQGGITEAFF
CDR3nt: TGCAGTGCTAGCCAGGGAGGGATCACTGAAGCTTTCTTT

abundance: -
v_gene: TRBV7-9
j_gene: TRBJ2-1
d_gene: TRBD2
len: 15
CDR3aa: CASTWGGAGYNEQFF
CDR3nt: TGTGCCAGCACCTGGGGGGGAGCGGGCTACAATGAGCAGTTCTTC

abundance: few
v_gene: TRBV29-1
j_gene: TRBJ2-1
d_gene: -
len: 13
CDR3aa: CSVGGGSYNEQFF
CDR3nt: TGCAGCGTTGGAGGGGGCTCCTACAATGAGCAGTTCTTC

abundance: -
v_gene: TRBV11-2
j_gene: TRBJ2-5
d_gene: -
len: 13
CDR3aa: CASSYGPQETQYF
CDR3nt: TGTGCCAGCAGTTACGGACCCCAAGAGACCCAGTACTTC

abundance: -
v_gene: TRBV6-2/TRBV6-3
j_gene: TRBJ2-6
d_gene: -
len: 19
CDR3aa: CASSYSRSAGISGANVLTF
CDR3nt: TGTGCCAGCAGTTACTCGAGGTCGGCGGGAATCTCTGGGGCCAACGTCCTGACTTTC

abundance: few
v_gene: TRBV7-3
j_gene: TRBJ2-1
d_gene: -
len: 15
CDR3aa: CASSDLTRGGDEQFF
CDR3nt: TGTGCCAGCAGCGATTTGACTAGGGGGGGGGATGAGCAGTTCTTC

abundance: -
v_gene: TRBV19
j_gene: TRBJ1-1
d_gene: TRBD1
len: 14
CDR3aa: CASSSGGWDTEAFF
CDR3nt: TGTGCCAGCTCTTCAGGGGGCTGGGACACTGAAGCTTTCTTT

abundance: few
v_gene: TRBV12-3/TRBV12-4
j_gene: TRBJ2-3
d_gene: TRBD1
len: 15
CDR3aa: CASSGQGVTTDTQYF
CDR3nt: TGTGCCAGCAGTGGACAGGGGGTGACCACAGATACGCAGTATTTT